These T cell receptor beta chains were read from a single sample in a study of T-cell reconstitution after alpha-beta-depleted transplantation in children. TCRdb fed the PCR reads into MiXCR, producing one record per CDR3 protein. Of 300,000 to 350,000 distinct CDR3 sequences listed, roughly 15% are singletons. Sequencing was performed on PBMCs, mostly from graft donor cells, taken 360 days after TCRalphabeta/CD19-depleted stem cell transplant. The receptors stem from a male patient between 2 and 10 years old who had a stem cell transplant for acute lymphoblastic leukemia, so the T cells may come from the graft donor. Both conserved end residues are part of each CDR3. Fields, in order: J gene, V gene, D gene, CDR3 protein. The D gene is left open where the match is weak.

J gene: TRBJ2-1
V gene: TRBV12-3/TRBV12-4
D gene: TRBD1
CDR3 protein: CASRPRDRGRNEQFF

J gene: TRBJ2-4
V gene: TRBV6-1
D gene: .
CDR3 protein: CASRAGFLAKNIQYF

J gene: TRBJ2-1
V gene: TRBV4-3
D gene: TRBD2
CDR3 protein: CASSQEDLAGVNEQFF

J gene: TRBJ2-3
V gene: TRBV20-1
D gene: TRBD1
CDR3 protein: CSAIDRGWTDTQYF

J gene: TRBJ2-2
V gene: TRBV15
D gene: .
CDR3 protein: CATSRDAGELFF

J gene: TRBJ2-5
V gene: TRBV7-2
D gene: TRBD2
CDR3 protein: CASSLKGASGRRGETQYF

J gene: TRBJ1-1
V gene: TRBV9
D gene: .
CDR3 protein: CASSVGGWGTEAFF

J gene: TRBJ2-5
V gene: TRBV7-7
D gene: TRBD2
CDR3 protein: CASSLGREQATQYF

J gene: TRBJ1-1
V gene: TRBV7-2
D gene: .
CDR3 protein: CASRMTGFTEAFF

J gene: TRBJ1-2
V gene: TRBV15
D gene: .
CDR3 protein: CATSREDTGFWYGYTF

J gene: TRBJ1-3
V gene: TRBV18
D gene: .
CDR3 protein: CASSPYSGNTIYF

J gene: TRBJ2-5
V gene: TRBV7-6
D gene: .
CDR3 protein: CASSLLRDGVQTQYF

J gene: TRBJ2-7
V gene: TRBV4-1
D gene: TRBD1
CDR3 protein: CASSHGQGDEQYF

J gene: TRBJ2-7
V gene: TRBV9
D gene: .
CDR3 protein: CASSVEPGGAYEQYF

J gene: TRBJ2-7
V gene: TRBV4-3
D gene: .
CDR3 protein: CASSREPTPSYEQYF

J gene: TRBJ2-4
V gene: TRBV20-1
D gene: .
CDR3 protein: CSAPPAGLAKNIQYF

J gene: TRBJ1-4
V gene: TRBV7-2
D gene: .
CDR3 protein: CASSLGSGYDEKLFF

J gene: TRBJ2-7
V gene: TRBV2
D gene: TRBD2
CDR3 protein: CATLRTSGTGEQYF

J gene: TRBJ2-5
V gene: TRBV20-1
D gene: TRBD2
CDR3 protein: CSARDTLAGDGETQYF

J gene: TRBJ2-3
V gene: TRBV6-2/TRBV6-3
D gene: TRBD2
CDR3 protein: CASSYSTSGRGDTQYF

J gene: TRBJ2-2
V gene: TRBV20-1
D gene: .
CDR3 protein: CSARAFNTGELFF

J gene: TRBJ2-1
V gene: TRBV7-3
D gene: .
CDR3 protein: CASSLLGDGEQFF

J gene: TRBJ2-7
V gene: TRBV4-3
D gene: .
CDR3 protein: CASSQDHTGGGSYEQYF

J gene: TRBJ1-6
V gene: TRBV4-1
D gene: TRBD1
CDR3 protein: CASSSLDRNLHF

J gene: TRBJ2-5
V gene: TRBV10-3
D gene: .
CDR3 protein: CAISERGYPQETQYF

J gene: TRBJ1-4
V gene: TRBV2
D gene: .
CDR3 protein: CASSPHEKLFF

J gene: TRBJ2-1
V gene: TRBV4-1
D gene: TRBD2
CDR3 protein: CASSQGTSVYNEQFF

J gene: TRBJ1-3
V gene: TRBV4-1
D gene: .
CDR3 protein: CASSQYSPGPTIYF

J gene: TRBJ1-1
V gene: TRBV12-3/TRBV12-4
D gene: TRBD1
CDR3 protein: CASSSGQGKETEAFF

J gene: TRBJ2-1
V gene: TRBV10-3
D gene: .
CDR3 protein: CAIKASSYNEQFF

J gene: TRBJ1-1
V gene: TRBV2
D gene: .
CDR3 protein: CASSEGGRYTEAFF

J gene: TRBJ1-4
V gene: TRBV4-1
D gene: TRBD1
CDR3 protein: CASSPQTGLSEKLFF

J gene: TRBJ2-7
V gene: TRBV5-6
D gene: TRBD1
CDR3 protein: CASSFWGQTYSYEQYF

J gene: TRBJ2-7
V gene: TRBV12-3/TRBV12-4
D gene: TRBD2
CDR3 protein: CASSLAGGPVEQYF

J gene: TRBJ1-5
V gene: TRBV5-1
D gene: .
CDR3 protein: CASSLGDSYQPQHF

J gene: TRBJ2-7
V gene: TRBV27
D gene: TRBD2
CDR3 protein: CASSLWEGYEQYF

J gene: TRBJ2-7
V gene: TRBV3-1
D gene: .
CDR3 protein: CASSQSAVSYEQYF

J gene: TRBJ1-6
V gene: TRBV7-2
D gene: TRBD1
CDR3 protein: CASSADRGQFYSPLHF

J gene: TRBJ1-2
V gene: TRBV28
D gene: TRBD1
CDR3 protein: CASSLTPTGDPGDGYTF

J gene: TRBJ2-7
V gene: TRBV28
D gene: .
CDR3 protein: CASSLGRKVPYEQYF